This section outlines one T cell receptor beta chain sequence together with its context. The antigen is undetermined. Anyone with autoimmune disease history or systemic immunosuppression was excluded. Blood samples were obtained at baseline, cycle 4 day 1, and cycle 7 day 1. The CDR3 extends over 12 amino acids. With 9 bases removed from V and 2 bases from J, the gap between germline ends came to 10 bases. The germline gives CDR1 LNHDA, CDR2 SQIVND (reference sequence). This table comes from immunoSEQ multiplex PCR, and its TCRdb copy is limited to in-frame clones, with some not included. The sample shows tens of thousands of clones, roughly 90% of them seen only once. The data were obtained in a study of OX40 agonist ivuxolimab in advanced cancers. Notes on the study in general: Clonal expansion in partial responders at 0.1-3.0 mg/kg ranked among the lowest. Antigen specificity of clonally expanded peripheral T cells was not established.

The V and J genes are TRBV19 and TRBJ2-5; D gene uncertain. The origin of this receptor is an adult with an advanced solid tumor such as melanoma, head and neck, liver or kidney cancer. Sequencing was performed on CD4+ or CD8+ T cells sorted from blood, taken in a trial of the OX40 agonist ivuxolimab. CDR3 protein: CASATQQETQYF. The CDR3 DNA is TGTGCCAGCGCGACTCAGCAAGAGACCCAGTACTTC.